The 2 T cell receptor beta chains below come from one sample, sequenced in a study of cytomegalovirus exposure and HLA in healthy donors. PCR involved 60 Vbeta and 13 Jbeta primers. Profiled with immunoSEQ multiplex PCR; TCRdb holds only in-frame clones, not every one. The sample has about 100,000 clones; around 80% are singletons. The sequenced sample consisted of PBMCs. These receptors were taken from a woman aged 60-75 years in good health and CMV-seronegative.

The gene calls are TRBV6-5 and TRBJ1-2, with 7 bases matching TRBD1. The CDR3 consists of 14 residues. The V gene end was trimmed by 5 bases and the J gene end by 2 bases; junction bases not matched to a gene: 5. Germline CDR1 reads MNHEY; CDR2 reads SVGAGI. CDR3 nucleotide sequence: TGTGCCAGCAGTCCCGGGACAGCAAACTATGGCTACACCTTC. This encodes CASSPGTANYGYTF.

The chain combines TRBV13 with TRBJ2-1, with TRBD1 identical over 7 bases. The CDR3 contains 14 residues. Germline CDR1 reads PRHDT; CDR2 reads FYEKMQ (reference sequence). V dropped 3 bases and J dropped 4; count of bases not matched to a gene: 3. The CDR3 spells CASSLPGQYNEQFF. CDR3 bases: TGTGCCAGCAGCTTGCCGGGACAGTACAATGAGCAGTTCTTC.